The sequence of this TCR beta chain was determined in a study of T cell responses to AZD1222 COVID-19 vaccine. The CDR3 contains 17 residues. Between the trimmed V and J ends, which lost 1 base and 0 bases, there was a span of 16 bases. Germline CDR1 and CDR2: SGHTA and FQGTGA. Only in-frame clones appear in the TCRdb table, and some are missing; sequencing was by immunoSEQ multiplex PCR. The sample yields about 170,000 clones, about nine tenths seen once. On this clone itself: The antigen is not known.

Study-level findings and limits: Nearly half of unique spike-specific TCRs reportedly avoided B.1.351 and B.1.1.7 mutated regions. It should be noted that donors were predominantly white British and more often female, and clonal diversity was possibly underestimated. Distributed over spike, vaccine-associated CD4 TCRs predominated at 160-218 and 743-854. Spike-specific TCR repertoires showed rising breadth and depth after two AZD1222 doses.

The source material was peripheral blood, sampled on day 0 of AZD1222 vaccination. The chain is built from TRBV7-3 and TRBJ2-7; no clear D gene. This clonotype was obtained from an adult in good health. DNA of the CDR3: TGTGCCAGCAGCTTAATGGTTTCGTCCAGGTCCTCCTACGAGCAGTACTTC. Protein sequence: CASSLMVSSRSSYEQYF. The full variable domain, with the rest looked up from reference TRBV7-3 and TRBJ2-7, is GAGVSQTPSNKVTEKGKYVELRCDPISGHTALYWYRQSLGQGPEFLIYFQGTGAADDSGLPNDRFFAVRPEGSVSTLKIQRTERGDSAVYLCASSLMVSSRSSYEQYFGPGTRLTVT.